The clone carrying this T cell receptor beta chain was seen only once. The antigen remains undetermined. This entry comes from a study of PD-1 blockade in mismatch repair-deficient tumors. Findings of the study overall: After pembrolizumab, tumor-resident clones rose rapidly, then generally contracted before radiologic responses.

The TCR-sequenced patients were a few responders to pembrolizumab. Measured with immunoSEQ multiplex PCR; TCRdb has only the in-frame clones, and not every one. The sample records some 110,000 clones, over 60% being singletons. The CDR3 spans 16 residues. J gave up 4 bases and V 2 bases, and 4 bases lay outside the gene matches. Per the germline V gene, CDR1 is MGHRA and CDR2 is YSYEKL. This sequence was found in an adult with mismatch repair-deficient cancer. Sample: peripheral blood, taken about 60 weeks after starting pembrolizumab. V and J are TRBV4-1 and TRBJ2-5, with TRBD2 matching 13 bases. CDR3: CASSQTGLAGVETQYF. The CDR3 DNA reads TGCGCCAGCAGCCAAACCGGACTAGCGGGAGTAGAGACCCAGTACTTC.